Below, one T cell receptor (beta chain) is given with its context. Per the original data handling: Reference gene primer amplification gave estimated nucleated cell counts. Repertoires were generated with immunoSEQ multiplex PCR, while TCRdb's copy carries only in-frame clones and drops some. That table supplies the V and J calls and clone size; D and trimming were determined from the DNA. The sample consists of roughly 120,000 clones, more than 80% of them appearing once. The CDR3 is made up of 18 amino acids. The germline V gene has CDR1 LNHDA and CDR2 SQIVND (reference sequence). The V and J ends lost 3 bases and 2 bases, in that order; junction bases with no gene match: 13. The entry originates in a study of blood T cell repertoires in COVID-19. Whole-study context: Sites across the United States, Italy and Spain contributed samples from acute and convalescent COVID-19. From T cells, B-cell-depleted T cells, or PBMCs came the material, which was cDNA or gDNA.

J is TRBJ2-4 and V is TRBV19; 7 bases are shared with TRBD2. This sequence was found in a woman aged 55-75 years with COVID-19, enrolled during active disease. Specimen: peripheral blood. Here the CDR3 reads CASSIRSREGVTKNIQYF. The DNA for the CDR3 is TGTGCCAGTAGTATTCGGTCGAGGGAGGGAGTCACCAAAAACATTCAGTACTTC.